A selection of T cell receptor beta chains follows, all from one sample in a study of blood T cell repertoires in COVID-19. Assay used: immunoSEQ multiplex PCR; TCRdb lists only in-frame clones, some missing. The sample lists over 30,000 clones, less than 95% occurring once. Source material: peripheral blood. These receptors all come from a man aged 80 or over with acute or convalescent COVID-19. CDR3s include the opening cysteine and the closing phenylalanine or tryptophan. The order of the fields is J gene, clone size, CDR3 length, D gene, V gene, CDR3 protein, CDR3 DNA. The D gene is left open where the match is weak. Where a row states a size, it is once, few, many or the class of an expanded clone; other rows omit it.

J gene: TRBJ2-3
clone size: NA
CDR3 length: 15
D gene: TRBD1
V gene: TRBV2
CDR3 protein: CASMTTGGRTDTQYF
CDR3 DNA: TGTGCCAGCATGACAACAGGGGGCAGAACAGATACGCAGTATTTT

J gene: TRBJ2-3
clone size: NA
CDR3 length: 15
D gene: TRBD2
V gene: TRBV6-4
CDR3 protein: CASSDFSGGTDTQYF
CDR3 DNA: TGTGCCAGCAGTGACTTTAGCGGGGGAACAGATACGCAGTATTTT

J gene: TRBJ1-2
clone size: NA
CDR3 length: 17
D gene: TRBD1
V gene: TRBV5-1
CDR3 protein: CASSLATGAGIDYGYTF
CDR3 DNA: TGCGCCAGCAGCTTGGCGACAGGGGCGGGGATTGACTATGGCTACACCTTC

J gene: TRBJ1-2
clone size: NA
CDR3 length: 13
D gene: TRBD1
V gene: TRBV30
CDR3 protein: CAWSPRQGSGYTF
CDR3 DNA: TGTGCCTGGAGCCCACGACAGGGGAGTGGCTACACCTTC

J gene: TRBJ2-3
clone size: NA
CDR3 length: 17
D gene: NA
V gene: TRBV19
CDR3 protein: CASSGGLFGRGTDTQYF
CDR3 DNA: TGTGCCAGCTCCGGGGGGCTTTTTGGTAGGGGCACAGATACGCAGTATTTT

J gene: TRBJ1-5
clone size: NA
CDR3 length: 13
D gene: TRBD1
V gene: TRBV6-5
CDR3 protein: CATAPDRDQPQHF
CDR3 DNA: TGTGCCACCGCGCCCGACAGGGATCAGCCCCAGCATTTT

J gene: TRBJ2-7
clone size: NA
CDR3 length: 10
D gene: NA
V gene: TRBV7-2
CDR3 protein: CASSLYEQYF
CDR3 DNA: TGTGCCAGCAGCCTGTACGAGCAGTACTTC

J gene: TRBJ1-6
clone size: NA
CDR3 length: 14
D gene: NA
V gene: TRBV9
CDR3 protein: CASTTGLDNSPLHF
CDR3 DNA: TGTGCCAGCACTACAGGGTTAGATAATTCACCCCTCCACTTT

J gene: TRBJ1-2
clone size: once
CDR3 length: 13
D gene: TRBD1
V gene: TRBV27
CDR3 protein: CASSERQGYGYTF
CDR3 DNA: TGTGCCAGCAGTGAGAGACAGGGATATGGCTACACCTTC

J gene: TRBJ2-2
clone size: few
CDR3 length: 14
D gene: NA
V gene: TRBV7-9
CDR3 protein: CASSLVGAVGELFF
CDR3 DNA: TGTGCCAGCAGCTTAGTTGGGGCGGTCGGGGAGCTGTTTTTT

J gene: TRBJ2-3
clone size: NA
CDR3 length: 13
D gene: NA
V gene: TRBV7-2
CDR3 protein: CAYEVPSTDTQYF
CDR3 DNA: TGTGCCTATGAGGTCCCGAGCACAGATACGCAGTATTTT

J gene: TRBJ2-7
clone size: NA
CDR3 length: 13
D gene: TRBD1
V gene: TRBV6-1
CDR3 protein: CASSEAARTGEYF
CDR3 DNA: TGTGCCAGCAGTGAAGCTGCCCGGACAGGGGAGTACTTC

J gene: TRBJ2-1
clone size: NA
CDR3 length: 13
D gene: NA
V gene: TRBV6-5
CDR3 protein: CASRRDTINEQFF
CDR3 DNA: TGTGCCAGCCGACGGGACACCATAAATGAGCAGTTCTTC

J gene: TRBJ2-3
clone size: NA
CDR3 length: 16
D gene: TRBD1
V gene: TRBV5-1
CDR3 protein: CASSEYRDSNTDTQYF
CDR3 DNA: TGCGCCAGCAGCGAATACCGGGACAGCAACACAGATACGCAGTATTTT

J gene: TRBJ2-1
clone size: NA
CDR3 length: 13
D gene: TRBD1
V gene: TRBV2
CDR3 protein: CASRVDRVVEQFF
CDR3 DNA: TGTGCCAGCAGGGTGGACAGGGTTGTTGAGCAGTTCTTC

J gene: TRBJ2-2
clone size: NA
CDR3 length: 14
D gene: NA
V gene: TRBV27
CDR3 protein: CASSLFMETGELFF
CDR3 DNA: TGTGCCAGCAGTTTATTCATGGAGACCGGGGAGCTGTTTTTT

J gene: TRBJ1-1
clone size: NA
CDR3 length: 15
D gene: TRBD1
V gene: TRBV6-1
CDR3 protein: CASSEWGTGLMLAFF
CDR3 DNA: TGTGCCAGCAGTGAATGGGGGACAGGACTCATGCTAGCTTTCTTT

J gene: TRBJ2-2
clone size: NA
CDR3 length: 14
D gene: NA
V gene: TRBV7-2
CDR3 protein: CASSLEFPLGELFF
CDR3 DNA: TGTGCCAGCAGCTTAGAATTCCCCCTGGGGGAGCTGTTTTTT

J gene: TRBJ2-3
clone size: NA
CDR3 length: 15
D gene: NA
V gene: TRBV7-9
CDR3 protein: CASSLPGLISGTQYF
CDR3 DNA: TGTGCCAGCAGCTTGCCGGGACTCATTTCGGGTACGCAGTATTTT

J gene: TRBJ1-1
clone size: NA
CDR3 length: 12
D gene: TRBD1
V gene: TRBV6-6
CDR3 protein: CASSRTGNEAFF
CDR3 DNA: TGTGCCAGCAGCCGGACAGGGAATGAAGCTTTCTTT

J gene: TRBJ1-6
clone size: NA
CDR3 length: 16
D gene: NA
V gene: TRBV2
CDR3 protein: CASSEARGSANSPLHF
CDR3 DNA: TGTGCCAGCAGTGAAGCTAGGGGGTCGGCTAATTCACCCCTCCACTTT

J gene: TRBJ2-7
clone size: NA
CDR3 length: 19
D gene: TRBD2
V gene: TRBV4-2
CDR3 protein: CASSQEGWRGSGYSYEQYF
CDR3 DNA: TGTGCCAGCAGCCAAGAGGGGTGGCGTGGTAGCGGGTACTCCTACGAGCAGTACTTC

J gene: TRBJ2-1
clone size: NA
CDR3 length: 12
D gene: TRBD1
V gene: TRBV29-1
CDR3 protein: CSVHDRVNEQFF
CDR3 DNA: TGCAGCGTTCATGACAGGGTAAATGAGCAGTTCTTC

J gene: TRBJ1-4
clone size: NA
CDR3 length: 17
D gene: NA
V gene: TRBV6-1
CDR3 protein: CASSEVAGAPYNEKLFF
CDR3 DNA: TGTGCCAGCAGTGAAGTGGCAGGGGCCCCATATAATGAAAAACTGTTTTTT

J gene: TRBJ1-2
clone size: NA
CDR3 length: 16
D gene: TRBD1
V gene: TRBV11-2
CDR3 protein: CASSLAQRTGGYGYTF
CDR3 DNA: TGTGCCAGCAGCTTAGCCCAAAGGACAGGGGGCTATGGCTACACCTTC

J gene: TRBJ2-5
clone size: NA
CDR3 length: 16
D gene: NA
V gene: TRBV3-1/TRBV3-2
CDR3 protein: CASSQEVGGAQETQYF
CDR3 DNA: TGTGCCAGCAGCCAAGAGGTGGGGGGGGCTCAAGAGACCCAGTACTTC

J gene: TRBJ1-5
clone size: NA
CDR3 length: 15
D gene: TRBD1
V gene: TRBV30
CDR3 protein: CAWSRGQGGNQPQHF
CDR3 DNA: TGTGCCTGGAGCCGTGGACAGGGAGGCAATCAGCCCCAGCATTTT

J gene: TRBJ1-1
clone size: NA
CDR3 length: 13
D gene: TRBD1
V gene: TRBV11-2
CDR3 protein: CASSYKQGTEAFF
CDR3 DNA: TGTGCCAGCAGCTATAAACAGGGGACTGAAGCTTTCTTT

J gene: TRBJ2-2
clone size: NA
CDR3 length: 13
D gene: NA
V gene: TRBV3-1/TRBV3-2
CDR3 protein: CASSPRVTGELFF
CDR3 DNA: TGTGCCAGCAGCCCGCGGGTTACCGGGGAGCTGTTTTTT

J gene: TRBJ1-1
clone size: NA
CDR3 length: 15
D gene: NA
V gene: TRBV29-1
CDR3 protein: CSVEDLHGWRTEAFF
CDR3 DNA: TGCAGCGTTGAAGATCTTCACGGATGGCGGACTGAAGCTTTCTTT

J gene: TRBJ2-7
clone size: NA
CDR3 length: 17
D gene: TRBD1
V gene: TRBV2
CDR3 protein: CASSEPTLDRRSYEQYF
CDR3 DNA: TGTGCCAGCAGTGAACCTACCCTGGACAGGAGGTCCTACGAGCAGTACTTC

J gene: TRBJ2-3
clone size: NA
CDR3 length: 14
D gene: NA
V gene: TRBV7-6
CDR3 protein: CASSLAESTDTQYF
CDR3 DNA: TGTGCCAGCAGCTTAGCGGAGAGCACAGATACGCAGTATTTT

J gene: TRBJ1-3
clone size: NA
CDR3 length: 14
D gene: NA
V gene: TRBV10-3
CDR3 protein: CAISESSSGNTIYF
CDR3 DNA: TGTGCCATCAGTGAGTCATCGTCTGGAAACACCATATATTTT

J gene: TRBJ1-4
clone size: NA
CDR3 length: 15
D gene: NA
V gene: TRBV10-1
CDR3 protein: CASSATAEEGVKLFF
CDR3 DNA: TGCGCCAGCAGTGCCACGGCGGAGGAAGGAGTAAAACTGTTTTTT

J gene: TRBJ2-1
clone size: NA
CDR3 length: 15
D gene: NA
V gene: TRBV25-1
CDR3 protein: CASSPFYHPYNEQFF
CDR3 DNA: TGTGCCAGCAGTCCGTTCTACCACCCCTACAATGAGCAGTTCTTC

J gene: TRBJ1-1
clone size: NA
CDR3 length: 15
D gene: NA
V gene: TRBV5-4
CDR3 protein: CASSLAEGFGGEAFF
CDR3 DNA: TGTGCCAGCAGCTTGGCCGAGGGTTTTGGAGGTGAAGCTTTCTTT

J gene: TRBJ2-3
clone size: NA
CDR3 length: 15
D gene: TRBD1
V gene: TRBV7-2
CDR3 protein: CASSPQTGITDTQYF
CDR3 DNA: TGTGCCAGCAGCCCTCAGACAGGGATCACAGATACGCAGTATTTT

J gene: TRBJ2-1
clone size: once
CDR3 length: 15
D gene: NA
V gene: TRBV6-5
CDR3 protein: CASRRELHPYNEQFF
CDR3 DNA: TGTGCCAGCAGAAGAGAACTTCACCCCTACAATGAGCAGTTCTTC

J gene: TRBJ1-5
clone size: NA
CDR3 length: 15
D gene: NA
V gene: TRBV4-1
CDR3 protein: CATSYRVTAHQPQHF
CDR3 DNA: TGCGCCACCTCCTACAGGGTTACAGCCCATCAGCCCCAGCATTTT